The next 16 T cell receptor beta chains were all read from a single sample in a study of blood T cells in healthy people across ages. PCR was performed a second time for roughly 7 to 11 cycles using a sample-barcoded 5' primer and a J-beta primer mix. Via MiXCR, TCRdb re-called the 5' RACE reads, giving one row per CDR3 protein. The repertoire consists of 800,000 to 950,000 distinct CDR3 sequences, with about 29% occurring once and the leading ten covering about 10%. These data are also associated with another study on T cells of mothers and their children.

Sequencing input: blood. The source of these receptors is a woman between 40 and 55 years old in good health.

The chain is built from TRBV27 and TRBJ2-7, with 7 bases aligning to TRBD2. The ends lost 1 base at V and 5 bases at J; junction bases unmatched: 8. Germline CDR1 MNHEY, CDR2 SMNVEV (reference sequence). The CDR3 totals 15 residues. The CDR3 DNA reads TGTGCCAGCAGTTTATTCGGCGGGAGCTATAACGAGCAGTACTTC. Encoded protein: CASSLFGGSYNEQYF.

This clonotype was observed a handful of times. The gene calls are TRBV25-1 and TRBJ1-2; the match to TRBD1 covers 8 bases. V shed 4 bases and J 8 bases; nucleotides not matched to a gene: 9. The CDR3 is 14 residues long. Germline assignment: CDR1 MGHDK and CDR2 SYGVNS. DNA of the CDR3: TGTGCCAGCAGTGCCGGACAGGGCAGGGGCGGCTACACCTTC. As protein: CASSAGQGRGGYTF.

This clonotype occurred a few times. This chain uses TRBV19 with TRBJ2-1, with a tentative D call TRBD2 (5 bases). Germline V lookup: CDR1 LNHDA, CDR2 SQIVND (reference sequence). The CDR3 loop spans 14 amino acids. Between the trimmed V and J ends, which lost 5 bases and 5 bases, there was a span of 13 bases. CDR3 DNA: TGTGCCAGTAGTCGTAAAGTGCGGGACAATGAGCAGTTCTTC. Protein sequence: CASSRKVRDNEQFF.

This clonotype was found a few times. The genes are TRBV20-1 and TRBJ2-5; D is perhaps TRBD1 (6 bases). The germline V and J ends were trimmed by 6 bases and 1 base, with 12 bases remaining between them. Germline CDR1 is DFQATT and CDR2 is SNEGSKA (reference sequence). The CDR3 spans 13 residues. CDR3 DNA sequence: TGCAGTGCGACGGACAGAGGCCAAGAGACCCAGTACTTC. Amino acids: CSATDRGQETQYF.

Only a few counts were recorded for this clonotype. The chain carries TRBV5-1 and TRBJ2-1; TRBD2 agrees at 9 bases. Germline V gene data show CDR1 as SGHRS and CDR2 as YFSETQ. J gave up 4 bases and V 0 bases, and 8 bases lay outside the gene matches. The CDR3 sequence is 17 residues long. The CDR3 loop is CASSLVPLAGPYNEQFF. The CDR3 nucleotides are TGCGCCAGCAGCTTGGTCCCTCTAGCGGGACCTTACAATGAGCAGTTCTTC.

This clonotype was observed at least ten times. The V gene is TRBV28, the J gene TRBJ1-2; D remains unclear. V lost 2 bases and J lost 4, with 8 bases in between. Germline values: CDR1 MDHEN, CDR2 SYDVKM. CDR3 length: 13 amino acids. The CDR3 bases are TGTGCCAGCAGTTTAGCTGGTGCCTATGGCTACACCTTC. It translates to CASSLAGAYGYTF.

This clonotype was recorded many times. V is TRBV5-6 and J is TRBJ1-2, with 7 bases fitting TRBD1. Trimming cost V 2 bases and J 3 bases; bases outside gene matches: 1. CDR1 is SGHDT and CDR2 is YYEEEE in the germline V gene. The CDR3 loop spans 13 amino acids. CDR3 coding DNA: TGTGCCAGCAGCTTACAGGGGTACTATGGCTACACCTTC. This translates into CASSLQGYYGYTF.

On this clonotype itself: A single base separates this from a much larger clone, so it may be a read error. The chain uses TRBV15 and TRBJ2-1, with unresolved D. The CDR3 has 15 amino acids. Germline CDR1 LNHNV, CDR2 YYDKDF (reference sequence). The CDR3 loop reads CATSRDLGSYSEQFF. In nucleotides, the CDR3 is TGTGCCACCAGCAGAGATCTGGGTTCCTACAGTGAGCAGTTCTTC.

V gene TRBV12-3 or TRBV12-4 combines with J gene TRBJ1-5; 9 nucleotides agree with TRBD1. The CDR3 covers 14 residues. V lost 6 bases to trimming and J lost 7 bases; unmatched junction nucleotides: 7. CDR3 sequence reads: CASSQDRGIQPQHF. The CDR3 DNA follows: TGTGCCAGCAGCCAGGACAGGGGAATCCAGCCCCAGCATTTT.

The CDR3 DNA sequence: TGTGCCAGCAGCGAGGGGGGGACTAGCGCTCAGTATTTT. This encodes CASSEGGTSAQYF. The rearrangement links TRBV7-3 to TRBJ2-3; TRBD2 aligns across 10 bases. Germline V lookup: CDR1 SGHTA, CDR2 FQGTGA. V lost 5 bases to trimming and J lost 12 bases; unmatched junction nucleotides: 8. The CDR3 extends over 13 amino acids. Using reference TRBV7-3 and TRBJ2-3 for the parts outside the CDR3, the full variable domain is GAGVSQTPSNKVTEKGKYVELRCDPISGHTALYWYRQSLGQGPEFLIYFQGTGAADDSGLPNDRFFAVRPEGSVSTLKIQRTERGDSAVYLCASSEGGTSAQYFGPGTRLTVL.

Many counts were recorded for this clonotype. The chain uses TRBV13 and TRBJ2-7; TRBD1 agrees at 7 bases. The CDR3 loop spans 14 amino acids. The V and J ends lost 1 base and 6 bases, in that order; junction bases with no gene match: 6. Germline V CDR1 and CDR2: PRHDT, FYEKMQ (reference sequence). CDR3 coding DNA: TGTGCCAGCAGCTTAGAGGGGGCGCACAGCGAGCAGTACTTC. Translation gives CASSLEGAHSEQYF.

This clonotype was observed at least ten times. V and J are TRBV7-2 and TRBJ2-4, with TRBD1 identical over 7 bases. Looked up from germline, CDR1 is SGHTA and CDR2 is FQGNSA. The trim removed 5 bases at V and 9 bases at J, leaving 7 bases unmatched. The CDR3 consists of 13 residues. The chain's CDR3 is CASSPTGSAIQYF. Written as DNA, the CDR3 is TGTGCCAGCAGCCCGACAGGGTCGGCCATTCAGTACTTC.

This clonotype was seen once. The gene calls are TRBV27 and TRBJ2-7; TRBD2 aligns across 7 bases. V was pared by 2 bases and J by 3 bases, with 4 bases of the junction left unmatched. Germline V lookup: CDR1 MNHEY, CDR2 SMNVEV (reference sequence). This CDR3 spans 14 amino acids. This CDR3 reads CASSLAGEIYEQYF. In nucleotides, the CDR3 is TGTGCCAGCAGTTTAGCGGGAGAGATCTACGAGCAGTACTTC.

The chain employs TRBV7-9 and TRBJ1-4; unclear D gene. The V gene lost 3 bases and the J gene lost 0 bases, with 23 bases spanning the gap. The germline CDR1 and CDR2 sequences are SEHNR and FQNEAQ (reference sequence). This CDR3 comprises 20 residues. CDR3 sequence reads: CASSFFGDRPSKTTNEKLFF. In DNA, the CDR3 is TGTGCCAGCAGCTTCTTTGGCGATCGCCCCTCTAAAACAACTAATGAAAAACTGTTTTTT.

In its sample, this clonotype was seen many times. This chain uses TRBV5-6 with TRBJ2-7; weak D call: TRBD2 (6 bases). CDR3 length: 12 residues. In germline, CDR1 is SGHDT, CDR2 YYEEEE. The V gene lost 3 bases and the J gene lost 6 bases, with 10 bases spanning the gap. The CDR3 DNA is TGTGCCAGCAGCTCGGGACTCGTCGAGCAGTACTTC. Translating gives CASSSGLVEQYF.

The chain's CDR3 is CASSREMGEQYF. The CDR3 bases are TGTGCCAGCAGCCGAGAAATGGGCGAGCAGTACTTC. The chain combines TRBV13 with TRBJ2-5; the D is unclear. The assigned J gene may be wrong: the sequence end matches TRBJ2-7 better. This CDR3 is 12 amino acids long. Germline assignment: CDR1 PRHDT and CDR2 FYEKMQ (reference sequence).